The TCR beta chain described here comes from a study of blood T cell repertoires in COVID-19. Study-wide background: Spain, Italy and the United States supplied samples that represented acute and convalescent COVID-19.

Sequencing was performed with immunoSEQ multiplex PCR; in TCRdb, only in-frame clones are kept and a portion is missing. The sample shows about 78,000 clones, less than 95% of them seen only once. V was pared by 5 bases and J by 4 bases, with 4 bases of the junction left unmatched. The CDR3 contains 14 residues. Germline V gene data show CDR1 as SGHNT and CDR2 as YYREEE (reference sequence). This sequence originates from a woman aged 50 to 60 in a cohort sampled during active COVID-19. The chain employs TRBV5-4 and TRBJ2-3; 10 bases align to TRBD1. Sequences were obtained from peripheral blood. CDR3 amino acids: CASSGQGGSDTQYF. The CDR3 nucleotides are TGTGCCAGCAGTGGACAGGGGGGTTCAGATACGCAGTATTTT.